The following is a T cell receptor (beta chain) sequence with its context. CDR1 is KGHDR and CDR2 is SFDVKD in the germline V gene. There are 17 residues in the CDR3. The V gene end was trimmed by 3 bases and the J gene end by 1 base; junction bases not matched to a gene: 5. The sample is drawn from a study of blood T cell repertoires in COVID-19. The method was immunoSEQ multiplex PCR; TCRdb's version includes in-frame clones alone and lacks a portion of them. This table has a few hundred thousand clones, 89% appearing once. This chain joins TRBV24-1 and TRBJ2-3; 11 bases are a match to TRBD1. The source material was peripheral blood. This receptor was obtained from a man aged 18 to 29 who had recovered from COVID-19. The CDR3 sequence: CATSDPMGQGGTDTQYF. The CDR3 bases are TGTGCCACCAGTGATCCCATGGGACAGGGGGGCACAGATACGCAGTATTTT.